This TCR beta chain is drawn from a study of T cell repertoires in cytomegalovirus infection (dated by TCRdb to about 2019). Context from the whole study: Peptide stimulations targeted recently identified HLA-C-restricted CMV epitopes, whose presentation resists viral immunomodulation, together with well-studied HLA-B-restricted epitopes. Because public TCR beta signatures pointed to carriage of CMV infection together with the matching HLA type, the HLA type of each donor mattered for the analysis.

Beyond this particular receptor, the publication reports: The ex vivo response was dominated by HLA-C-restricted CMV-specific TCR beta clonotypes, which also provided the single most frequent clonotype in two of eight donors. Carriers of CMV infection plus the relevant HLA type were discriminated by the cumulative frequency of public TCR beta family members in the study cohort and in an independent roughly 400-donor cohort.

This clonotype was counted between two and nine times. What this receptor recognizes is not known. Base qualities were left out, and no much larger clone turns up one base away. For sequencing, an Illumina HiSeq 1500 was employed. TCRdb reran the public reads through fastp at Q25 and MiXCR, keeping productive beta chains. One record per CDR3 amino acid sequence lists the most common genes and DNA. Present in this sample are a few hundred thousand distinct CDR3 sequences, 40% of which were seen just once. Around 50% of the sample comes from the top ten. CDR1 and CDR2 (LNHDA, SQIVND) derive from the germline V gene (reference sequence). Trimming removed 7 bases from V and 5 bases from J, leaving 18 bases between the germline ends. Including the terminal cysteine and phenylalanine, the CDR3 comprises 15 residues. This entry keeps only the CDR3 DNA: 45 bases, framed from base 1. Sample treatment or condition, as interpreted from the label and publication: in vitro stimulation with specific CMV peptide epitopes to enrich CMV-specific T cells.

The sample was cultured PBMCs, taken from culture after CMV antigen stimulation. This receptor was identified in a human donor in good health (CMV status not recorded). Some clones in this sample may be carry-over from other donors' samples. The sequence joins TRBV19 to TRBJ1-5; the D gene assignment is ambiguous. This receptor has the CDR3 CASTLESATDQPQHF. The nucleotide sequence is given as TGTGCCAGTACCCTTGAGTCAGCAACCGATCAGCCCCAGCATTTT.